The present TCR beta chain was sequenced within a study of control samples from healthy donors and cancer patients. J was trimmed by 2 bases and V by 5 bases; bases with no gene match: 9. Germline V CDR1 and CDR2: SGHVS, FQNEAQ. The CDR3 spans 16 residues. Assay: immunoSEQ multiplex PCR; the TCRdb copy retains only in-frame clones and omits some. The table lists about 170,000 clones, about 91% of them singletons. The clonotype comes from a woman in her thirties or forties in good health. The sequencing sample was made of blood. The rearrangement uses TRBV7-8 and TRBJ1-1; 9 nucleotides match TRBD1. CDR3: CASSTWTGVGNTEAFF. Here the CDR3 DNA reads TGTGCCAGCAGCACCTGGACAGGGGTGGGAAACACTGAAGCTTTCTTT.